This T cell receptor (beta chain) was identified during a study of T cells in Graves' hyperthyroidism and ophthalmopathy. Whole-study context: Peripheral blood collection took place at initial diagnosis, before any treatment.

This clonotype was seen a handful of times. RNA transcripts provided the source from which TCR beta CDR3 regions were amplified. An initial round of RT-PCR targeting the TCR CDR3 relied on the HTBI primer set. A single record per CDR3 protein comes from TCRdb applying MiXCR to the multiplex PCR reads. There are about 360,000 distinct CDR3 sequences in the sample; roughly an eighth occur only once, and roughly 8.3% lies in the top ten. Fresh peripheral blood, roughly 9.3 ml, was the source of the PBMCs. CDR3 size: 18 residues. Germline lookup yields CDR1 LGHNA and CDR2 YNFKEQ. V shed 4 bases, J shed 5 bases, and the junction held 18 bases outside the gene matches.

Sequenced: blood. This clonotype was sampled from a woman aged 18-29 years with Graves' hyperthyroidism. The gene calls are TRBV4-2 and TRBJ2-7, with 9 bases that match TRBD1. The CDR3, as DNA: TGTGCCAGCAGCCCTTTATTTGCTCCGGGACAGGGCCTGGACGAGCAGTACTTC. This gives the protein CASSPLFAPGQGLDEQYF.